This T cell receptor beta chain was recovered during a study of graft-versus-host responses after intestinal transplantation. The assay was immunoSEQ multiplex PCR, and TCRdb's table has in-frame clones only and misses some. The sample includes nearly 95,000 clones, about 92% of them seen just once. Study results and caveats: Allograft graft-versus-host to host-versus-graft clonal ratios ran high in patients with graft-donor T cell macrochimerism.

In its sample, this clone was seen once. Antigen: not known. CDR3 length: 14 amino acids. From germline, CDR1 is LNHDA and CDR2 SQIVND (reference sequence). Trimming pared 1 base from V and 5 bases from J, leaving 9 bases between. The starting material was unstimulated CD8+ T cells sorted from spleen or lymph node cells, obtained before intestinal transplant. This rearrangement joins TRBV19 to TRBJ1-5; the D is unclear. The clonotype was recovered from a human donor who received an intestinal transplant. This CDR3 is CASSIVRVDQPQHF. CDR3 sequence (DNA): TGTGCCAGTAGTATAGTGAGGGTGGATCAGCCCCAGCATTTT.